Listed below are T cell receptor beta chains from one sample, sequenced in a study of identical twins. TCRdb re-derived calls from the 5' RACE reads in MiXCR, one entry per CDR3 protein. The sample includes around 100,000 distinct CDR3 sequences, 5.9% seen only once; the top ten take more than 10%. The material sequenced was memory T cells sorted from blood. The receptors stem from a woman in her forties or fifties in good health. The CDR3 runs from the conserved cysteine through the conserved F or W. The D gene is left open where the match is weak. Part of the rows lack a size; the others show once, few, many or a class for expanded clones.

j_gene,v_gene,d_gene,abundance,CDR3aa,CDR3nt
TRBJ2-7,TRBV29-1,.,many,CSVTTTSYEQYF,TGCAGCGTTACTACTACCTCCTACGAGCAGTACTTC
TRBJ2-5,TRBV15,TRBD2,.,CATSRVGLAGSIRVETQYF,TGTGCCACCAGCAGAGTCGGGCTAGCGGGCTCCATTAGGGTAGAGACCCAGTACTTC
TRBJ1-5,TRBV20-1,.,many,CSASPDAGRGNQPQHF,TGCAGTGCTAGCCCCGACGCGGGGCGCGGCAATCAGCCCCAGCATTTT
TRBJ1-4,TRBV4-2,.,.,CASSGELLDEKLFF,TGTGCCAGCAGCGGAGAATTACTAGATGAAAAACTGTTTTTT
TRBJ2-5,TRBV24-1,TRBD1,.,CATSDLDQQGAGETQYF,TGTGCCACCAGTGATTTGGACCAACAGGGGGCGGGGGAGACCCAGTACTTC
TRBJ2-5,TRBV2,.,.,CASRTKTQYF,TGTGCCAGCAGGACGAAGACCCAGTACTTC
TRBJ2-4,TRBV27,.,many,CASSLNPGPESAKNIQYF,TGTGCCAGCAGTTTAAACCCGGGCCCAGAGTCGGCCAAAAACATTCAGTACTTC
TRBJ2-1,TRBV24-1,.,few,CATSAWVDNEQFF,TGTGCCACCAGTGCCTGGGTCGACAATGAGCAGTTCTTC
TRBJ2-2,TRBV3-1,.,many,CASSQAGPGELFF,TGTGCCAGCAGCCAAGCGGGCCCCGGGGAGCTGTTTTTT
TRBJ2-7,TRBV12-3/TRBV12-4,TRBD1,many,CASSPGQGVGQYF,TGTGCCAGCAGTCCCGGACAGGGAGTAGGGCAGTACTTC
TRBJ2-1,TRBV7-9,.,many,CASSLSQTYNEQFF,TGTGCCAGCAGCTTATCGCAGACGTACAATGAGCAGTTCTTC
TRBJ1-1,TRBV6-1,.,.,CAGGTWNTEAFF,TGTGCCGGGGGCACGTGGAACACTGAAGCTTTCTTT
TRBJ2-1,TRBV7-9,TRBD1,many,CASSPGGRGLDEQFF,TGTGCCAGCAGCCCAGGGGGCAGGGGGCTTGATGAGCAGTTCTTC
TRBJ1-1,TRBV2,TRBD1,.,CASSEDRGFEEVTEAFF,TGTGCCAGCAGTGAGGACAGGGGTTTTGAGGAGGTCACTGAAGCTTTCTTT
TRBJ2-3,TRBV5-4,TRBD2,many,CASSTSGSGVDTQYF,TGTGCCAGCAGCACTAGCGGAAGCGGGGTAGATACGCAGTATTTT
TRBJ1-1,TRBV6-2/TRBV6-3,.,many,CATLGLGLVTEAFF,TGTGCCACCTTGGGCCTCGGGCTTGTCACTGAAGCTTTCTTT
TRBJ1-1,TRBV3-1,.,many,CASSHGHGEAFF,TGTGCCAGCAGCCACGGACATGGTGAAGCTTTCTTT
TRBJ1-1,TRBV7-8,.,many,CASSSTSVTWTEAFF,TGTGCCAGCAGCTCCACCTCCGTGACTTGGACTGAAGCTTTCTTT
TRBJ1-3,TRBV10-3,.,few,CAISESTGTSSGNTIYF,TGTGCCATCAGTGAGTCGACGGGCACAAGCTCTGGAAACACCATATATTTT
TRBJ1-1,TRBV20-1,.,few,CSAGGIMNTEAFF,TGCAGTGCTGGCGGGATAATGAACACTGAAGCTTTCTTT
TRBJ2-3,TRBV29-1,TRBD1,many,CSGETGSGDTQYF,TGCAGCGGAGAGACAGGGTCTGGTGATACGCAGTATTTT
TRBJ2-5,TRBV20-1,.,.,CSARDRNGGETQYF,TGCAGTGCTAGAGATCGTAACGGTGGCGAGACCCAGTACTTC
TRBJ1-2,TRBV20-1,.,.,CSARGQGSGYGYTF,TGCAGTGCTAGGGGCCAGGGATCCGGTTATGGCTACACCTTC
TRBJ2-5,TRBV6-5,.,.,CASRTGQSETQYF,TGTGCCAGCAGAACAGGGCAGTCAGAGACCCAGTACTTC
TRBJ2-4,TRBV19,.,many,CASSIGRDLDQYF,TGTGCCAGTAGTATCGGCCGGGATTTGGATCAGTACTTC
TRBJ2-3,TRBV7-8,.,many,CASSLSLGSTDTQYF,TGTGCCAGCAGCTTGTCACTCGGTAGCACAGATACGCAGTATTTT
TRBJ2-1,TRBV5-1,.,many,CASSLGVGGNNEQFF,TGCGCCAGCAGCTTGGGGGTTGGGGGGAACAATGAGCAGTTCTTC
TRBJ2-1,TRBV7-9,.,many,CASSLDLSGNEQFF,TGTGCCAGCAGCTTAGACCTTTCGGGGAATGAGCAGTTCTTC
TRBJ2-5,TRBV20-1,TRBD2,many,CSAREGAGGYWETQYF,TGCAGTGCTAGAGAGGGAGCGGGAGGCTATTGGGAGACCCAGTACTTC
TRBJ2-1,TRBV20-1,TRBD2,many,CSYGRGGSNEQFF,TGCAGCTACGGGAGGGGAGGTTCCAATGAGCAGTTCTTC
TRBJ2-7,TRBV5-4,.,.,CASSGDRDYEQYF,TGTGCCAGCTCGGGGGATAGGGATTACGAGCAGTACTTC
TRBJ2-3,TRBV5-1,.,few,CASSRRPRDSTDTQYF,TGCGCCAGCAGCCGCCGCCCCCGGGACAGCACAGATACGCAGTATTTT
TRBJ2-4,TRBV24-1,.,many,CATSDPSGSKNIQYF,TGTGCCACCAGTGACCCGTCAGGCTCTAAAAACATTCAGTACTTC
TRBJ2-5,TRBV5-1,TRBD2,many,CASFPGLADQETQYF,TGCGCCAGCTTTCCGGGACTAGCGGACCAAGAGACCCAGTACTTC
TRBJ2-7,TRBV7-6,.,few,CASSTPGTNSYEQYF,TGTGCCAGCAGTACGCCCGGGACAAACTCCTACGAGCAGTACTTC
TRBJ1-6,TRBV30,.,many,CAWSPGSNSPLHF,TGTGCCTGGAGTCCGGGTTCGAATTCACCCCTCCACTTT
TRBJ2-7,TRBV20-1,.,.,CSARVSGASYEQYF,TGCAGTGCTAGAGTTAGCGGAGCATCCTACGAGCAGTACTTC
TRBJ2-5,TRBV3-1,TRBD2,few,CASSQDYGGETQYF,TGTGCCAGCAGCCAAGACTACGGGGGGGAGACCCAGTACTTC
TRBJ2-7,TRBV29-1,.,many,CSVLPPGRSSYEQYF,TGCAGCGTTCTACCCCCGGGACGTAGCTCCTACGAGCAGTACTTC
TRBJ2-5,TRBV20-1,.,many,CSANRQSQETQYF,TGCAGTGCGAATCGACAGTCCCAAGAGACCCAGTACTTC
TRBJ2-3,TRBV11-2,.,many,CASRPPAGGPYTQYF,TGTGCCAGCAGACCCCCGGCGGGCGGCCCGTATACGCAGTATTTT
TRBJ2-2,TRBV7-9,.,.,CASTGNRVNTGELFF,TGTGCCAGCACCGGTAACAGGGTAAACACCGGGGAGCTGTTTTTT